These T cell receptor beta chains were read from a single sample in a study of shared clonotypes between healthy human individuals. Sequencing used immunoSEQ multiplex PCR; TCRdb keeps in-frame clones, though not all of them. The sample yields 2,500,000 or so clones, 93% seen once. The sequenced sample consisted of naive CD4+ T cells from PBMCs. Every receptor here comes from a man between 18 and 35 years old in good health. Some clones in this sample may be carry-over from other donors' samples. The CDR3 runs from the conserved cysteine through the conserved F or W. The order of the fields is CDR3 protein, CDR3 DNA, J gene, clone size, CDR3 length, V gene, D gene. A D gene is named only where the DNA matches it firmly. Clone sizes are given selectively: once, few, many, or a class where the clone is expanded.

CASSPDRGHGSPLHF TGTGCCAGCAGCCCCGACAGGGGGCACGGATCACCCCTCCACTTT TRBJ1-6 . 15 TRBV11-2 TRBD1
CASSSRETQYF TGTGCCAGCAGCTCGCGGGAGACCCAGTACTTC TRBJ2-5 . 11 TRBV11-2 .
CASSTLQGAWGNQPQHF TGTGCCAGTAGTACCCTTCAGGGGGCTTGGGGCAATCAGCCCCAGCATTTT TRBJ1-5 once 17 TRBV19 TRBD1
CASSLIRGNTGELFF TGCGCCAGCAGCTTGATCAGGGGGAACACCGGGGAGCTGTTTTTT TRBJ2-2 . 15 TRBV5-1 .
CASSLLGTGGALSGYTF TGTGCCAGCAGTCTCCTTGGGACAGGGGGCGCTTTGAGCGGCTACACCTTC TRBJ1-2 few 17 TRBV2 TRBD1
CASRGRTGKLETQYF TGTGCCAGCAGGGGACGGACAGGGAAACTGGAGACCCAGTACTTC TRBJ2-5 . 15 TRBV28 TRBD1
CASTGTSGIYEQFF TGTGCCAGCACAGGGACTAGCGGGATTTATGAGCAGTTCTTC TRBJ2-1 . 14 TRBV6-1 TRBD2
CASSRGQGNTEAFF TGTGCCAGCAGCCGAGGACAGGGGAACACTGAAGCTTTCTTT TRBJ1-1 . 14 TRBV6-5 TRBD1
CASSPLDGGNTEAFF TGTGCCAGCAGCCCTCTGGACGGAGGGAACACTGAAGCTTTCTTT TRBJ1-1 once 15 TRBV11-2 .
CASSLGVSGIYNEQFF TGTGCCAGCAGCTTAGGGGTTAGCGGAATCTACAATGAGCAGTTCTTC TRBJ2-1 . 16 TRBV11-3 .
CASSPVGSGSPLHF TGCGCCAGCAGCCCCGTGGGCAGCGGTTCACCCCTCCACTTT TRBJ1-6 . 14 TRBV4-1 .
CASSPRGTGIQETQYF TGTGCCAGCAGCCCCCGGGGCACCGGGATCCAAGAGACCCAGTACTTC TRBJ2-5 . 16 TRBV11-1 .
CASSLQRNSNEKLFF TGTGCCAGCAGCCTCCAACGGAACTCCAACGAAAAACTGTTTTTT TRBJ1-4 . 15 TRBV7-2 .
CASSSGLAVYNEQFF TGTGCCAGCAGCTCGGGACTAGCGGTCTACAATGAGCAGTTCTTC TRBJ2-1 . 15 TRBV7-3 TRBD2
CASSLGGWNTEAFF TGTGCCAGCAGTTTGGGGGGGTGGAACACTGAAGCTTTCTTT TRBJ1-1 . 14 TRBV6-6 .
CASGLVFSGRNTGELFF TGTGCTAGTGGTTTGGTATTTAGCGGGAGGAACACCGGGGAGCTGTTTTTT TRBJ2-2 . 17 TRBV12-5 TRBD2
CASSDPGTGNEKLFF TGCGCCAGCAGTGACCCCGGGACGGGTAATGAAAAACTGTTTTTT TRBJ1-4 . 15 TRBV10-1 .
CASSDPGLKNEQYF TGTGCCAGTAGTGACCCGGGACTAAAAAACGAGCAGTACTTC TRBJ2-7 . 14 TRBV19 TRBD2
CSAPPGQAGVGQFF TGCAGCGCCCCGCCGGGGCAAGCGGGTGTGGGGCAGTTCTTC TRBJ2-1 . 14 TRBV29-1 .
CSVARNTEAFF TGCAGCGTAGCTCGGAACACTGAAGCTTTCTTT TRBJ1-1 once 11 TRBV29-1 .
CATCRAPSTGELFF TGTGCCACTTGCCGAGCCCCGAGCACCGGGGAGCTGTTTTTT TRBJ2-2 . 14 TRBV10-3 .
CASSPDRGSGANVLTF TGTGCCAGCAGCCCGGACAGGGGCTCTGGGGCCAACGTCCTGACTTTC TRBJ2-6 . 16 TRBV7-3 TRBD1
CASSQTNEKLFF TGTGCCAGCAGCCAAACTAATGAAAAACTGTTTTTT TRBJ1-4 . 12 TRBV7-2 .
CAWGGRGTEKEKLFF TGTGCCTGGGGAGGACGGGGAACGGAAAAAGAAAAACTGTTTTTT TRBJ1-4 . 15 TRBV30 .
CASSLGLAGNNEQFF TGCGCCAGCAGCTTAGGGCTAGCGGGGAACAATGAGCAGTTCTTC TRBJ2-1 . 15 TRBV5-1 TRBD2
CASSPRALGYNEQFF TGCGCCAGCAGCCCAAGGGCGTTGGGGTACAATGAGCAGTTCTTC TRBJ2-1 . 15 TRBV4-3 .
CASSSERGSPYGYTF TGTGCCAGCAGCTCCGAGCGGGGTAGCCCTTATGGCTACACCTTC TRBJ1-2 . 15 TRBV5-6 .
CASSKGSGGNTEAFF TGTGCCAGCAGCAAAGGCTCCGGCGGGAACACTGAAGCTTTCTTT TRBJ1-1 . 15 TRBV6-5 .
CASRRDRTYEQYF TGTGCCAGCAGAAGGGACAGAACCTACGAGCAGTACTTC TRBJ2-7 . 13 TRBV11-2 TRBD1
CASSSGNTIYF TGTGCCAGCAGCTCGGGGAACACCATATATTTT TRBJ1-3 . 11 TRBV7-6 .
CASSLGQGGYEQYF TGTGCCAGCAGCTTGGGACAGGGAGGCTACGAGCAGTACTTC TRBJ2-7 . 14 TRBV7-8 TRBD1
CASSYFAGPSTDTQYF TGTGCCAGCAGTTATTTCGCAGGGCCGAGCACAGATACGCAGTATTTT TRBJ2-3 . 16 TRBV6-5 .
CASSLQGHTEAFF TGTGCCAGCAGCTTGCAGGGTCACACTGAAGCTTTCTTT TRBJ1-1 . 13 TRBV11-1 .
CASSRDRDTYEQYF TGTGCCAGCAGCCGGGACAGGGACACCTACGAGCAGTACTTC TRBJ2-7 . 14 TRBV5-4 TRBD1
CASSRTGTENEKLFF TGTGCCAGCAGCCGGACCGGGACGGAGAATGAAAAACTGTTTTTT TRBJ1-4 . 15 TRBV7-3 .
CASSIQGRETQYF TGTGCCAGCAGCATACAGGGGAGGGAGACCCAGTACTTC TRBJ2-5 . 13 TRBV7-2 .
CASSRGTGGVQPQHF TGTGCCAGCAGTCGTGGGACAGGGGGCGTTCAGCCCCAGCATTTT TRBJ1-5 . 15 TRBV6-5 TRBD1
CASSLAGVTGEQYF TGTGCCAGCAGCTTAGCGGGCGTAACTGGCGAGCAGTACTTC TRBJ2-7 . 14 TRBV7-9 .
CAWGKAEGTDTQYF TGTGCCTGGGGAAAGGCGGAGGGCACAGATACGCAGTATTTT TRBJ2-3 . 14 TRBV30 .
CARSLVPHSQYF TGTGCCAGAAGCTTGGTACCCCACTCCCAGTACTTC TRBJ2-5 once 12 TRBV5-3 .
CASSYSVGSSNQPQHF TGTGCCAGCAGTTACTCTGTCGGGTCCAGCAATCAGCCCCAGCATTTT TRBJ1-5 once 16 TRBV6-6 .
CASSLSGGTYEQYF TGTGCCAGCAGCTTAAGCGGGGGAACCTACGAGCAGTACTTC TRBJ2-7 . 14 TRBV7-3 TRBD2
CASSLVGSQGNTIYF TGCGCCAGCAGCTTGGTAGGCTCCCAAGGAAACACCATATATTTT TRBJ1-3 . 15 TRBV5-1 .
CASSPEPTLQYGYTF TGTGCCAGCAGCCCAGAGCCCACCCTCCAATATGGCTACACCTTC TRBJ1-2 . 15 TRBV7-2 .
CASSDGNSYEQYF TGTGCCAGCAGTGACGGGAACTCCTACGAGCAGTACTTC TRBJ2-7 . 13 TRBV7-9 .
CASSLSGDEQYF TGTGCCAGCAGTTTATCCGGTGACGAGCAGTACTTC TRBJ2-7 . 12 TRBV28 .
CASSTSRGARTYEQYF TGTGCCAGCAGTACCAGTCGGGGGGCAAGGACCTACGAGCAGTACTTC TRBJ2-7 . 16 TRBV28 .
CASSSGTSSYEQYF TGTGCCAGCAGCTCAGGGACCTCCTCCTACGAGCAGTACTTC TRBJ2-7 . 14 TRBV7-2 .